These 30 T cell receptor beta chains came from one sample sequenced in a study of CD4 T cells in relation to SARS-CoV-2 and coronaviruses (dated by TCRdb to about 2021). CD4+ T cells from unexposed donors were collected before the COVID-19 pandemic (2011-2018). The EasySep CD4+ T cell isolation kit was used to isolate CD4+ T cells once the cultures had run for nine to eleven days. Their target antigens are unknown. Libraries were built with the immunoSEQ multiplex PCR assay. TCRdb re-hosts the immuneACCESS table, in-frame sequences only. Its copies lack some clones; in the studies checked, an unresolved V gene accounts for under half of them, and the cause for the rest is not known. This sample holds some 20,000 clones; more than 70% were observed only once. The ten largest clones represent 19% of the sample. The sequenced sample was CD4+ T cells from PBMCs, cultured in vitro. The receptors were gathered from a human donor in good health.

V and J are TRBV7-2 and TRBJ2-1; TRBD1 agrees at 7 bases. The CDR3 loop spans 15 amino acids. Germline trimming cut 3 bases from V and 5 bases from J; bases unmatched to any gene: 7. CDR1 and CDR2 (germline): SGHTA, FQGNSA. The chain's CDR3 is CASSFLQGIDNEQFF. The DNA of the CDR3 is TGTGCCAGCAGCTTCTTACAGGGGATCGACAATGAGCAGTTCTTC.

CDR3 residues: CASSQLRGTSLFSPLHF. DNA for the CDR3: TGTGCCAGCAGCCAGCTCCGGGGGACAAGTCTTTTTTCACCCCTCCACTTT. This chain joins TRBV11-3 and TRBJ1-6; TRBD1 is a possible D gene (6 bases). The V gene lost 5 bases and the J gene lost 9 bases, with 23 bases spanning the gap. The germline gives CDR1 SGHNT, CDR2 YENEEA. The CDR3 consists of 17 residues.

The J gene is TRBJ1-2, the V gene TRBV5-3; no definite D call. TRBV5-3 counts as an open reading frame of uncertain function. The CDR3 is 11 amino acids. V lost 5 bases and J lost 4, with 6 bases in between. CDR3 DNA: TGTGCCAGAAGGGGTGTCTATGGCTACACCTTC. Translating it yields CARRGVYGYTF.

This clone was found a few times. The chain has TRBV3-1 (or the pseudogene TRBV3-2) and TRBJ2-2; 7 nucleotides match TRBD2. This CDR3 contains 14 residues. Germline trimming cut 4 bases from V and 3 bases from J; bases unmatched to any gene: 2. The V gene's germline CDR1 is LGHDT and CDR2 YNNKEL (reference sequence). Written as DNA, the CDR3 is TGTGCCAGCAGCCGAGGGAGGGACACCGGGGAGCTGTTTTTT. Amino acid sequence: CASSRGRDTGELFF.

The genes are TRBV5-4 and TRBJ2-1; 12 positions agree with TRBD2. Per germline, CDR1 SGHNT and CDR2 YYREEE (reference sequence). The V segment lost 10 bases and the J segment 1 base; nucleotides outside the gene matches: 12. CDR3 size: 17 residues. DNA for the CDR3: TGTGCCTACTCACCTAGCGGGGGGGTGAATTCCTACAATGAGCAGTTCTTC. This codes for CAYSPSGGVNSYNEQFF.

This chain connects TRBV6-1 to TRBJ2-1, with TRBD2 matching over 15 bases. This CDR3 region has 21 residues. Trimming at V came to 2 bases and at J to 2 bases, leaving 13 bases not matched to a gene. CDR1 MNHNS and CDR2 SASEGT come from the germline V gene. The CDR3 protein is CASSESRWTSGRGSTYNEQFF. The CDR3 DNA reads as TGTGCCAGCAGTGAATCGAGGTGGACTAGCGGGAGGGGGAGCACCTACAATGAGCAGTTCTTC.

This rearrangement joins TRBV3-1 (or the pseudogene TRBV3-2) to TRBJ1-1, with 7 bases lining up with TRBD1. The germline V gene encodes CDR1 LGHDT and CDR2 YNNKEL (reference sequence). The CDR3 has 15 amino acids. The J segment lost 8 bases and the V segment lost 0 bases, leaving 9 bases of the junction unmatched. The CDR3 nucleotides are TGTGCCAGCAGCCAAGAACGTAGGGGGCCACAAGAAGCTTTCTTT. Amino acid sequence: CASSQERRGPQEAFF.

The chain uses TRBV21-1 and TRBJ2-3; the table's D gene call, TRBD1, was not cross checked with the DNA. TRBV21-1 constitutes a pseudogene. There are 13 residues in the CDR3. CDR3 bases: TGTGCCAGCAGCAAAGGACAGGCAGATACGCAGTATTTT. Protein: CASSKGQADTQYF.

The chain couples TRBV13 to TRBJ1-2; TRBD1 matches 7 bases. CDR1 is PRHDT and CDR2 is FYEKMQ in the germline V gene (reference sequence). The V gene end was trimmed by 0 bases and the J gene end by 4 bases; junction bases not matched to a gene: 2. CDR3 length: 14 residues. CDR3 nucleotides: TGTGCCAGCAGCTTAGGACAGGGGACCTATGGCTACACCTTC. Protein: CASSLGQGTYGYTF.

This clone was seen once. The rearrangement uses TRBV18 and TRBJ2-1; 14 positions match TRBD2. With 3 bases clipped from V and 1 base from J, the junction kept 5 bases outside the gene matches. Per germline, CDR1 KGHSH and CDR2 LQKENI. CDR3 size: 18 residues. This CDR3 reads CASSPPGLAGASYNEQFF. The DNA for the CDR3 is TGTGCCAGCTCACCTCCGGGACTAGCGGGGGCGTCCTACAATGAGCAGTTCTTC. Variable domain in full (rest from reference TRBV18 and TRBJ2-1): NAGVMQNPRHLVRRRGQEARLRCSPMKGHSHVYWYRQLPEEGLKFMVYLQKENIIDESGMPKERFSAEFPKEGPSILRIQQVVRGDSAAYFCASSPPGLAGASYNEQFFGPGTRLTVL.

This chain joins TRBV9 and TRBJ2-1, with TRBD2 matching 8 bases. This CDR3 contains 18 residues. After removal of 0 bases from V and 0 bases from J, the junction contained 8 bases not matched to a gene. Germline V gene sequence: CDR1 SGDLS, CDR2 YYNGEE. CDR3 loop: CASSVGLAGWSSYNEQFF. The CDR3, as DNA: TGTGCCAGCAGCGTAGGCCTAGCGGGCTGGAGCTCCTACAATGAGCAGTTCTTC.

This sequence joins TRBV2 and TRBJ1-5; D is ambiguous. V was shortened by 0 bases and J by 5 bases, with 8 bases between the two germline ends. CDR3 length: 14 amino acids. CDR1 is SNHLY and CDR2 is FYNNEI in the germline V gene. CDR3 residues: CASSEAERYQPQHF. The CDR3 bases are TGTGCCAGCAGTGAAGCGGAGCGTTATCAGCCCCAGCATTTT.

Written as DNA, the CDR3 is TGTGCCAGCAGCAAAGTTCCAGGGCGCTTGGAGCAGTACTTC. It is translated as CASSKVPGRLEQYF. The chain combines TRBV21-1 with TRBJ2-7; TRBD1 is the table's D call, not checked against the DNA. TRBV21-1 is recorded as a pseudogene. This CDR3 is 14 amino acids long.

The chain employs TRBV3-1 (or the pseudogene TRBV3-2) and TRBJ2-7, with a tentative D call TRBD1 (6 bases). In germline, CDR1 is LGHDT, CDR2 YNNKEL (reference sequence). The CDR3 runs to 14 residues. Trimming cost V 1 base and J 0 bases, with 7 bases left between them. This CDR3 reads CASSQGTASYEQYF. The DNA of the CDR3 is TGTGCCAGCAGCCAAGGGACAGCCTCCTACGAGCAGTACTTC.

The rearrangement links TRBV3-1 (or the pseudogene TRBV3-2) to TRBJ2-3, with D hard to call. The CDR3 runs to 15 residues. Germline lookup yields CDR1 LGHDT and CDR2 YNNKEL (reference sequence). Between the trimmed V and J ends, which lost 1 base and 0 bases, there was a span of 8 bases. CDR3 DNA: TGTGCCAGCAGCCAAGGCTGGGGTAGCACAGATACGCAGTATTTT. Its protein product is CASSQGWGSTDTQYF.

V usage is TRBV5-1 and J usage is TRBJ2-5; 10 nucleotides agree with TRBD1. Germline values: CDR1 SGHRS, CDR2 YFSETQ. V lost 4 bases and J lost 5; bases outside the gene matches: 11. The length of the CDR3 is 16 residues. CDR3 sequence reads: CASSDAGTGVRETQYF. CDR3 nucleotides: TGCGCCAGCAGCGACGCCGGGACAGGGGTTCGGGAGACCCAGTACTTC.

J is TRBJ2-5 and V is TRBV28, with a possible D match to TRBD2 (6 bases). The V end was cut by 3 bases, the J end by 1 base, with 9 bases between. Per the germline V gene, CDR1 is MDHEN and CDR2 is SYDVKM. The CDR3 has 14 residues. CDR3 sequence (DNA): TGTGCCAGCAGTTTTGGCGGGATCCAAGAGACCCAGTACTTC. Its translation is CASSFGGIQETQYF.

The chain combines TRBV19 with TRBJ2-5; TRBD2 aligns across 8 bases. Germline assignment: CDR1 LNHDA and CDR2 SQIVND (reference sequence). J gave up 3 bases and V 9 bases, and 15 bases lay outside the gene matches. The length of the CDR3 is 16 residues. CDR3 loop: CASLPSGSHLEETQYF. The DNA of the CDR3 is TGTGCCAGCTTGCCAAGCGGGAGCCATTTAGAAGAGACCCAGTACTTC.

The chain uses TRBV7-3 and TRBJ2-1; tentatively, D is TRBD1 (5 bases). This CDR3 has 13 amino acids. With 2 bases removed from V and 10 bases from J, the gap between germline ends came to 12 bases. The germline gives CDR1 SGHTA, CDR2 FQGTGA. This CDR3 is CASSLLGQGEQFF. CDR3 bases: TGTGCCAGCAGCTTACTTGGGCAGGGAGAGCAGTTCTTC.

The DNA of the CDR3 is TGCGCCAGCAGCCAAGATCTTCAGACGGCTCTTCGCTACACCTTC. It codes for CASSQDLQTALRYTF. V and J are TRBV4-1 and TRBJ1-2; D call uncertain. The CDR3 covers 15 residues. V lost 0 bases to trimming and J lost 9 bases, with 17 bases between them. In germline, CDR1 is MGHRA, CDR2 YSYEKL.

V gene TRBV7-8 combines with J gene TRBJ1-2; 9 bases align to TRBD1. V was pared by 5 bases and J by 8 bases, with 6 bases of the junction left unmatched. This CDR3 has 13 amino acids. CDR1 and CDR2 from the germline V gene are SGHVS and FQNEAQ. DNA of the CDR3: TGTGCCAGCAGCACCAGGACAGGGGCCGGCTACACCTTC. The encoded protein is CASSTRTGAGYTF.

There are a few counts of this clone. The chain is built from TRBV4-1 and TRBJ1-6; no clear D gene. Trimming shortened V by 0 bases and J by 12 bases, and 9 bases separated the two germline ends. Germline V lookup: CDR1 MGHRA, CDR2 YSYEKL. CDR3 length equals 13 residues. CDR3 residues: CASSQESLLPLHF. The DNA of the CDR3 is TGCGCCAGCAGCCAAGAATCCCTTCTACCCCTCCACTTT.

This chain links TRBV27 with TRBJ1-1; TRBD1 might be the D (5 bases). Germline CDR1 is MNHEY and CDR2 is SMNVEV (reference sequence). V lost 5 bases and J lost 5, with 15 bases in between. This CDR3 has 14 residues. CDR3 residues: CASSPLAGKTEAFF. The CDR3 DNA follows: TGTGCCAGCAGTCCACTGGCAGGGAAGACTGAAGCTTTCTTT.

The V call is TRBV12-3 or TRBV12-4, the J call TRBJ2-7; no clear D gene. V was pared by 5 bases and J by 2 bases, with 10 bases between. The CDR3 extends over 13 amino acids. The CDR3 DNA reads TGTGCCAGCAGTGGCCTAACCACCTACGAGCAGTACTTC. This gives the protein CASSGLTTYEQYF.

The chain recombines TRBV6-2 or TRBV6-3 with TRBJ1-2, with 7 bases identical to TRBD1. With V trimmed by 6 bases and J by 4 bases, 5 bases remained unmatched. In germline, CDR1 is MNHEY, CDR2 SVGEGT. The CDR3 is 13 amino acids. In DNA form, the CDR3 reads TGTGCCAGCAGCCAGGGGGATATCTATGGCTACACCTTC. Translated: CASSQGDIYGYTF.

This chain links TRBV2 with TRBJ2-5, with TRBD2 identical over 16 bases. J lost 1 base, V lost 6 bases, and 5 bases had no gene match. Per germline, CDR1 SNHLY and CDR2 FYNNEI. This CDR3 region has 17 residues. CDR3: CASSSGTSGRAQETQYF. The CDR3 coding sequence is TGTGCCAGCAGCTCCGGGACTAGCGGGAGGGCCCAAGAGACCCAGTACTTC.

By share, this clone counts as large. This chain joins TRBV6-5 and TRBJ2-7, with D unclear. Trimming stripped 7 bases from V and 2 bases from J, with 12 bases between. The germline V gene has CDR1 MNHEY and CDR2 SVGAGI. The CDR3 totals 13 residues. The CDR3 coding sequence is TGTGCCAGCACCGATCGTTCACCCTACGAGCAGTACTTC. This encodes CASTDRSPYEQYF.

Concerning this clone: Germline and junction disagree at one end, which may indicate a read error. The V gene is TRBV10-2, the J gene TRBJ2-7; a possible D gene is TRBD1 (6 bases). The CDR3 is made up of 14 amino acids. CDR1 is WSHSY and CDR2 is SAAADI in the germline V gene. The CDR3 protein is CTSKKDRPSYEQYF. The CDR3 nucleotides read TGCACCAGCAAGAAGGACAGACCTTCCTACGAGCAGTACTTC.

This clone came up a few times. The V gene is TRBV28, the J gene TRBJ1-4; possible D gene TRBD1, 6 bases. Trimming removed 3 bases at V and 7 bases at J, with 15 bases between. Germline loops: CDR1 MDHEN, CDR2 SYDVKM. This CDR3 spans 15 amino acids. The CDR3 DNA sequence: TGTGCCAGCAGTTTCCCCGGGGGCGCGGGTGAAAAACTGTTTTTT. This codes for CASSFPGGAGEKLFF.

This chain links TRBV5-6 with TRBJ1-1; D remains unclear. V lost 2 bases to trimming and J lost 5 bases, with 16 bases between them. The germline gives CDR1 SGHDT, CDR2 YYEEEE. This CDR3 has 15 residues. The CDR3 DNA reads as TGTGCCAGCAGCTTCCCAGAAACCCGAGGGACTGAAGCTTTCTTT. It yields the protein CASSFPETRGTEAFF. Combining the CDR3 with reference TRBV5-6 and TRBJ1-1 gives the whole variable domain DAGVTQSPTHLIKTRGQQVTLRCSPKSGHDTVSWYQQALGQGPQFIFQYYEEEERQRGNFPDRFSGHQFPNYSSELNVNALLLGDSALYLCASSFPETRGTEAFFGQGTRLTVV.